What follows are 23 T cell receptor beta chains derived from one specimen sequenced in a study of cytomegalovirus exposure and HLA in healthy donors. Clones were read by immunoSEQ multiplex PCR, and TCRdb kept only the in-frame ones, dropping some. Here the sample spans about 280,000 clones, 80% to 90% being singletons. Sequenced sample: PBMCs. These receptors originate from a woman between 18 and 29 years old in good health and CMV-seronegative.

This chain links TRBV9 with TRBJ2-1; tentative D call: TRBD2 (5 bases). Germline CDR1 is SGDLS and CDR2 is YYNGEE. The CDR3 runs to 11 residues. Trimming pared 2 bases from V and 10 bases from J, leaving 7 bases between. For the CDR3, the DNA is TGTGCCAGCAGCGTCCCGGGGGAGCAGTTCTTC. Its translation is CASSVPGEQFF.

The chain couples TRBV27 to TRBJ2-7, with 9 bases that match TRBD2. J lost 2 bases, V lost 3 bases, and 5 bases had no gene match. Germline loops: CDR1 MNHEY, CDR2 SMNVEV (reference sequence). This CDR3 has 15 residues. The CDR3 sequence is CASSLKAGGTYEQYF. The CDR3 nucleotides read TGTGCCAGCAGTTTGAAAGCGGGAGGCACCTACGAGCAGTACTTC.

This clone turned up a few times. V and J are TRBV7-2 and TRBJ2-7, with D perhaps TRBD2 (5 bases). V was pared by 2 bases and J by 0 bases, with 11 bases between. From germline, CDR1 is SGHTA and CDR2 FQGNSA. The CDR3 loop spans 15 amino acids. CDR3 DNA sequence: TGTGCCAGCAGCTTAAGCGGCAGACTCTCCTACGAGCAGTACTTC. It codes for CASSLSGRLSYEQYF.

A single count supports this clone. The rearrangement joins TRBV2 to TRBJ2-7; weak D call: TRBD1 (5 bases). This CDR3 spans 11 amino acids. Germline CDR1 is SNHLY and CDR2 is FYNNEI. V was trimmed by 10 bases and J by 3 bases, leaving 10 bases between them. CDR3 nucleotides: TGTGCCAACCAGGACATCTACGAGCAGTACTTC. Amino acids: CANQDIYEQYF.

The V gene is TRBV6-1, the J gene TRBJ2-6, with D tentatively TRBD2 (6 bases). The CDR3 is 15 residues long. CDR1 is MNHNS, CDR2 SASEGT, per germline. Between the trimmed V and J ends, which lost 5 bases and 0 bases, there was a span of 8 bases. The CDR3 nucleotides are TGTGCCAGCAGTTCCGGGAGCTCTGGGGCCAACGTCCTGACTTTC. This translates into CASSSGSSGANVLTF.

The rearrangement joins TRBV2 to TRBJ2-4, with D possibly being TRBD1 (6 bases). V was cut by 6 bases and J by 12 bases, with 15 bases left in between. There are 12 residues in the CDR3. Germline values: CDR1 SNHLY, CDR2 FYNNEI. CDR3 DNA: TGTGCCAGCAGCAGACAGGCCGCGAATCAGTACTTC. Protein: CASSRQAANQYF. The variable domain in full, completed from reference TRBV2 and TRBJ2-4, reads EPEVTQTPSHQVTQMGQEVILRCVPISNHLYFYWYRQILGQKVEFLVSFYNNEISEKSEIFDDQFSVERPDGSNFTLKIRSTKLEDSAMYFCASSRQAANQYFGAGTRLSVL.

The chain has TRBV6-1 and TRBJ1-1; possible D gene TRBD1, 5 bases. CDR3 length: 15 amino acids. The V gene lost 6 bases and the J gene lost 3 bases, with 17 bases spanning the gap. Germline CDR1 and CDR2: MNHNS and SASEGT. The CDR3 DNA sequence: TGTGCCAGCAGGCCAAGACAGATGTGGGACACTGAAGCTTTCTTT. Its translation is CASRPRQMWDTEAFF.

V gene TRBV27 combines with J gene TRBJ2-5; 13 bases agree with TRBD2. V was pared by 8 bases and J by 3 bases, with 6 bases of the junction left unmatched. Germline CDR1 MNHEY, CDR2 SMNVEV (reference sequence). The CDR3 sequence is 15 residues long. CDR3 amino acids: CASRPGLAGKETQYF. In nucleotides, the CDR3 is TGTGCCAGCCGACCGGGACTAGCGGGGAAAGAGACCCAGTACTTC.

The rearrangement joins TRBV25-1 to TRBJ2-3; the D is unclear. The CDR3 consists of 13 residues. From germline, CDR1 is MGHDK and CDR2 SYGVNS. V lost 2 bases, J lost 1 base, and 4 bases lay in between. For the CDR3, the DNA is TGTGCCAGCAGTGAACAGGGCACAGATACGCAGTATTTT. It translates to CASSEQGTDTQYF.

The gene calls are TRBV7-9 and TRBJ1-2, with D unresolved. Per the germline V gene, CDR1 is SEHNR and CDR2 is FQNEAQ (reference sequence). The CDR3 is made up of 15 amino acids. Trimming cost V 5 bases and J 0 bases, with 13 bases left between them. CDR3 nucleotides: TGTGCCAGCAGCCGAGGGTTTGCGGCTAACTATGGCTACACCTTC. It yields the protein CASSRGFAANYGYTF.

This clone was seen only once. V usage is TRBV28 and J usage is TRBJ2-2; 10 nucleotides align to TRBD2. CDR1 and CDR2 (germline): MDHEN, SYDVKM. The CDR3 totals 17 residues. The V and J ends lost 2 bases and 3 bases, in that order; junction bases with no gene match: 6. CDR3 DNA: TGTGCCAGCAGTTTACGAGCGGGAGGGCCCGACACCGGGGAGCTGTTTTTT. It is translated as CASSLRAGGPDTGELFF.

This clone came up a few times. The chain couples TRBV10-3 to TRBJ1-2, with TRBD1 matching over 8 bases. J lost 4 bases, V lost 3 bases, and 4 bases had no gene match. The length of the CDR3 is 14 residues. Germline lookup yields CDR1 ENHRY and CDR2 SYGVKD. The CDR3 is CAISEGTGGYGYTF. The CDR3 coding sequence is TGTGCCATCAGTGAAGGAACAGGGGGCTATGGCTACACCTTC.

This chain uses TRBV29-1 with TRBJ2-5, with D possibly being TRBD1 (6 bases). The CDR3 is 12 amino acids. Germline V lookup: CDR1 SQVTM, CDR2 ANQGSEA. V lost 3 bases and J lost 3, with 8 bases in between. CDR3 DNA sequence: TGCAGCGTTGAGGGACACGAAGAGACCCAGTACTTC. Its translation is CSVEGHEETQYF.

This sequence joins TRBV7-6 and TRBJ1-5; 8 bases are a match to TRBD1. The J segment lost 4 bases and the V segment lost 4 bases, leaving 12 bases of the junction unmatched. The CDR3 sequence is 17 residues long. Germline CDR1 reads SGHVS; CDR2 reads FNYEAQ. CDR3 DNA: TGTGCCAGCAGCTCAGACAGGGGACAGACGCCAAATCAGCCCCAGCATTTT. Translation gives CASSSDRGQTPNQPQHF. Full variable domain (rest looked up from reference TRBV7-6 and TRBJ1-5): GAGVSQSPRYKVTKRGQDVALRCDPISGHVSLYWYRQALGQGPEFLTYFNYEAQQDKSGLPNDRFSAERPEGSISTLTIQRTEQRDSAMYRCASSSDRGQTPNQPQHFGDGTRLSIL.

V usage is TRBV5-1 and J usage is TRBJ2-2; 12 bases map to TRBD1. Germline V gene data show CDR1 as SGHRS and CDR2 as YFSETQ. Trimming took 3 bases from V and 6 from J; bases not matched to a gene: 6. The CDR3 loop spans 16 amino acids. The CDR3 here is CASSSRDRGLAGELFF. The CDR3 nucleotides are TGCGCCAGCAGCTCCCGGGACAGGGGGCTAGCCGGGGAGCTGTTTTTT.

CDR3 DNA: TGCAGCGTTCAGAGTAGGTGGGAGCTGGAGACCCAGTACTTC. Its protein is CSVQSRWELETQYF. The genes are TRBV29-1 and TRBJ2-5; TRBD2 is a possible D gene (5 bases). V was clipped by 5 bases and J by 5 bases, with 18 bases between them. This CDR3 spans 14 amino acids. Germline V lookup: CDR1 SQVTM, CDR2 ANQGSEA.

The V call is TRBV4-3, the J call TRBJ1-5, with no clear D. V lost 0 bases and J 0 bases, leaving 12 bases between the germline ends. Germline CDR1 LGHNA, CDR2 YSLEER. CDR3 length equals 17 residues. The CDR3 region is CASSQDLEAASNQPQHF. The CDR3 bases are TGCGCCAGCAGCCAAGATCTTGAGGCAGCTAGCAATCAGCCCCAGCATTTT.

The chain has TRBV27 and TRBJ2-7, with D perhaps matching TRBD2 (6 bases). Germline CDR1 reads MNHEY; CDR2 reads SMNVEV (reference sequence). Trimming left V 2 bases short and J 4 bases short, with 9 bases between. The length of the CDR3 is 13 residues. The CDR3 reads CASSLEGRYEQYF. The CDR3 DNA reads TGTGCCAGCAGTTTAGAGGGGAGGTACGAGCAGTACTTC.

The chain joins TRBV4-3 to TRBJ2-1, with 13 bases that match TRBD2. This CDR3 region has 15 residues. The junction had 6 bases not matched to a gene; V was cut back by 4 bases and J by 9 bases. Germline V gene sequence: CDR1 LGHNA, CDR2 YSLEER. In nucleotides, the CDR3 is TGCGCCAGCAGCCCTCAACTAGCGGGGGGGCTTGAGCAGTTCTTC. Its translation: CASSPQLAGGLEQFF.

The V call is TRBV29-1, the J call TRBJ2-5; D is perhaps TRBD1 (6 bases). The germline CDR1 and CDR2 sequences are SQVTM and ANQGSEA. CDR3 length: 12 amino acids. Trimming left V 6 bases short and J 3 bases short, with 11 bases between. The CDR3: CSVGSGEETQYF. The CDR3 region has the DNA TGCAGCGTGGGCTCAGGGGAAGAGACCCAGTACTTC.

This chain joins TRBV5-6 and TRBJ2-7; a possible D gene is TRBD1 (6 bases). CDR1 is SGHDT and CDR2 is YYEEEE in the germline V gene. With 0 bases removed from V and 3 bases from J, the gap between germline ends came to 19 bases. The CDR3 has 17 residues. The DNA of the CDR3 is TGTGCCAGCAGCTTGGATGACAGGAGGTGGCCTCTCTACGAGCAGTACTTC. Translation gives CASSLDDRRWPLYEQYF.

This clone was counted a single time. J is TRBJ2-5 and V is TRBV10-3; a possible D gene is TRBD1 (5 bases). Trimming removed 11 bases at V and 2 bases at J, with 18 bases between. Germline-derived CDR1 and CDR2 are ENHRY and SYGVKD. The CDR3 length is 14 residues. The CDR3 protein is CASNRDRQQETQYF. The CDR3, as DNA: TGTGCCTCCAACCGTGATCGACAGCAAGAGACCCAGTACTTC.

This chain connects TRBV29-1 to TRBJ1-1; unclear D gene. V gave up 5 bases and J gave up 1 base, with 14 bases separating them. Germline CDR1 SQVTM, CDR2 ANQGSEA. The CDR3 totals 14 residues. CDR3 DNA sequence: TGCAGCGTTCAGATCCAGGACTCGAACACTGAAGCTTTCTTT. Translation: CSVQIQDSNTEAFF.